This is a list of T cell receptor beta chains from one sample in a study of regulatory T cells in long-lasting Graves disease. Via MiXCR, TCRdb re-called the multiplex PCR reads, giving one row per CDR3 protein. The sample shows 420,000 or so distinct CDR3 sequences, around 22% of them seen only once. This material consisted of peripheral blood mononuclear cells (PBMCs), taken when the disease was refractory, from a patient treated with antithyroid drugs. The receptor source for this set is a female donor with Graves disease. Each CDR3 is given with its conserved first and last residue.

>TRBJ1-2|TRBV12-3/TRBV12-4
CASSLSTGRYYGYTF
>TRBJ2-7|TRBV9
CASSPSGGNNYEQYF
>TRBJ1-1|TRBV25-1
CASSESRNTEAFF
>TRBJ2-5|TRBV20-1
CSASGSLAAQETQYF
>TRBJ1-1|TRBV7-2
CASSLDRRGLFTEAFF
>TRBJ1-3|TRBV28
CASGLFSGNTIYF
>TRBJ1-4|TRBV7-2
CASSPGQGREKLFF
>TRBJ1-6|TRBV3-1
CASSLLNSPLHF
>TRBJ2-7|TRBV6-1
CASSRGLGYEQYF
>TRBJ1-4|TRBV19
CASNKAVAGNAEKLFF
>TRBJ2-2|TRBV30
CAWSGQGVGTGELFF
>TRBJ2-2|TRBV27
CASSINRAGELFF
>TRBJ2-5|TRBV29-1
CSVDGGGSGETQYF
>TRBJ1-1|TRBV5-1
CASSLDSQGSRSAFF
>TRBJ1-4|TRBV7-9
CASRPGRGVSEKLFF
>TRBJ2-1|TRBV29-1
CSVEAPGGHEQFF
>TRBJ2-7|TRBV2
CASSEIAGRENEQYF
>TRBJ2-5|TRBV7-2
CTSSTEWQTYQETQYF
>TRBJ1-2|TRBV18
CASSPPAGYGYTF
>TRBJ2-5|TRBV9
CASSVFSGPQETQYF
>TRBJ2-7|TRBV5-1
CASSVGSLYEQYF
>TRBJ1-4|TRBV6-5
CASSSQGTGHEKLFF
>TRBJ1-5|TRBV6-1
CASSDGTRSEPQHF
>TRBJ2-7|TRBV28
CASSRSGLTAYEQYF
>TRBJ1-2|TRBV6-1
CASNGQGFGYTF
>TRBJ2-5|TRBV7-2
CASSLRGWRGGETQYF
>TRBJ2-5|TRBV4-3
CASSQVGGQETQYF
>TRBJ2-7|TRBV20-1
CSASSGDEQYF
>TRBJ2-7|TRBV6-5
CASSFIRPGLASYEQYF
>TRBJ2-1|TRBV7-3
CASSRGLAGAGEQFF
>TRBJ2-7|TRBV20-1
CSAKSGGSSYEQYF
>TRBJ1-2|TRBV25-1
CASRGGNNYGYTF
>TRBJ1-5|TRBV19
CASSSRPLTVSNQPQHF
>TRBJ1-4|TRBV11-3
CASSFRGLANEKLFF
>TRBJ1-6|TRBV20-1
CSAVGTVNSPLHF
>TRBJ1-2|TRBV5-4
CASSSRGTVYGYTF
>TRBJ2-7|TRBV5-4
CASSLWTGLNEQYF
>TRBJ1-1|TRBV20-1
CSARDSRVWLANTEAFF
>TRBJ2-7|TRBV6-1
CASKKTGLYEQYF
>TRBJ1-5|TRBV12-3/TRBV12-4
CASSLDGRGSRHF
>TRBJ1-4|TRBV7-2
CASSTRGQGDGATNEKLFF
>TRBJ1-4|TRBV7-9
CASRPTGGNNEKLFF
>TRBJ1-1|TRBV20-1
CSARGQGEAFF
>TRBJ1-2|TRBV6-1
CASSEVAGYTF
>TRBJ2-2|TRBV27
CASSLFVITGELFF
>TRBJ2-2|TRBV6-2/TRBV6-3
CASESGTAGNTGELFF